The present entry profiles one TCR beta chain with its context. Germline is not matched at one junction end, which may reflect a read error. The data were taken from a study of CD4 and CD8 cells across lung adenocarcinoma regions. TCRdb redid the calling of the PCR reads with MiXCR, one entry per CDR3 protein. The sample holds approximately 17,000 distinct CDR3 sequences, more than 45% seen once. Samples came from patients with localized non-small cell lung adenocarcinoma. The germline V gene encodes CDR1 MNHEY and CDR2 SVGAGI. The CDR3 has 15 amino acids. The receptor was isolated from a male donor with lung adenocarcinoma. The CD4 and CD8 labels of this study may be unreliable. The gene calls are TRBV6-5 and TRBJ2-2; tentatively, D is TRBD2 (5 bases). Source material: CD4+ T cells from the margin of a lung tumor. The CDR3 loop is CASRLQSVIPGEQFF. In nucleotides, the CDR3 is TGTGCCAGCAGACTCCAGTCTGTGATCCCCGGGGAGCAGTTTTTT.